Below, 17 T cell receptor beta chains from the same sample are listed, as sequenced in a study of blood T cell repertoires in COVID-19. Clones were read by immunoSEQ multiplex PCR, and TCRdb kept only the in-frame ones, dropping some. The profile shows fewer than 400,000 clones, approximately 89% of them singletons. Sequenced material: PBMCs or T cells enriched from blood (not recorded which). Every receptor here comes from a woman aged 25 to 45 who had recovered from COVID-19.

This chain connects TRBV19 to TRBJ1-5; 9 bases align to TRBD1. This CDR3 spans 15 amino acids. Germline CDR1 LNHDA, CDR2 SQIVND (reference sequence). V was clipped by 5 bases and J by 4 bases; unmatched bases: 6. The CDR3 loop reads CASSWDRESNQPQHF. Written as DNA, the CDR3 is TGTGCCAGTAGTTGGGACAGGGAATCTAATCAGCCCCAGCATTTT.

The DNA of the CDR3 is TGTGCCAGCAGCTTAGATTCGGGACAGGGGGCCCCTGAAGCTTTCTTT. Amino acid sequence: CASSLDSGQGAPEAFF. The chain employs TRBV7-9 and TRBJ1-1; TRBD1 agrees at 12 bases. Trimming removed 1 base from V and 6 bases from J; junction bases left unmatched: 6. This CDR3 contains 16 residues. Germline V lookup: CDR1 SEHNR, CDR2 FQNEAQ (reference sequence).

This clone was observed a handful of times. In DNA form, the CDR3 reads TGCGCCAGCAGCTTAGGCATTCCCCTAGCGGGAACTAACAATGAGCAGTTCTTC. Translated, it gives CASSLGIPLAGTNNEQFF. The genes are TRBV5-1 and TRBJ2-1; 9 bases are shared with TRBD2. Germline values: CDR1 SGHRS, CDR2 YFSETQ. This CDR3 comprises 18 residues. Trimming cost V 2 bases and J 5 bases; bases outside gene matches: 14.

The CDR3: CASGPKDRGRLYSNQPQHF. DNA of the CDR3: TGTGCCAGTGGACCCAAGGACAGGGGGCGATTGTATAGCAATCAGCCCCAGCATTTT. The rearrangement joins TRBV19 to TRBJ1-5; 11 bases are a match to TRBD1. Per the germline V gene, CDR1 is LNHDA and CDR2 is SQIVND (reference sequence). V lost 8 bases to trimming and J lost 0 bases; unmatched junction nucleotides: 15. The CDR3 is made up of 19 amino acids.

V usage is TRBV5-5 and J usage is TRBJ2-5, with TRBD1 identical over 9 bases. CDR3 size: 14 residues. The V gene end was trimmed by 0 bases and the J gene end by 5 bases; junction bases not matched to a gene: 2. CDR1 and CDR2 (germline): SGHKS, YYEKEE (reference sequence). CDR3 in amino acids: CASSLAGQGETQYF. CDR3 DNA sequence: TGTGCCAGCAGCTTGGCCGGACAGGGGGAGACCCAGTACTTC.

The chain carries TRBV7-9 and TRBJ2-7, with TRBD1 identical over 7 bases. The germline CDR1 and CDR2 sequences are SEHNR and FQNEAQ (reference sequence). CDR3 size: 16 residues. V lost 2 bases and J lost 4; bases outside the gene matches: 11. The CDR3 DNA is TGTGCCAGCAGCTTATATTCTGGGACAGATAGTTACGAGCAGTACTTC. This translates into CASSLYSGTDSYEQYF.

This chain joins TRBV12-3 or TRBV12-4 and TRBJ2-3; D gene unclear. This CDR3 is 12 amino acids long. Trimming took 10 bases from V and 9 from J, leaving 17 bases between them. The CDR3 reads CATQGLAPTQYF. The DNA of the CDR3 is TGTGCCACCCAAGGCTTAGCCCCCACGCAGTATTTT.

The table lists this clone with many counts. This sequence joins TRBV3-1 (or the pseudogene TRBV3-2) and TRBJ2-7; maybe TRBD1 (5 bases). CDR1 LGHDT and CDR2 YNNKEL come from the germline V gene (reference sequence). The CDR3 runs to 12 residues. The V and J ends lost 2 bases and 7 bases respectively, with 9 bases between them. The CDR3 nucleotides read TGTGCCAGCAGCCAACCCCCAGGGGAGCAGTACTTC. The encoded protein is CASSQPPGEQYF.

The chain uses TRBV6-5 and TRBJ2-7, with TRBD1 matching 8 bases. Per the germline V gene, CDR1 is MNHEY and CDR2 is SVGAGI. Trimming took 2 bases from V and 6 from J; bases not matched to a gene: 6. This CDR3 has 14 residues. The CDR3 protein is CASSYRDRGGEQYF. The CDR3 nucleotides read TGTGCCAGCAGTTACAGAGACAGGGGAGGCGAGCAGTACTTC.

CDR3 sequence (DNA): TGTGCCAGCAGCGCCCCCGGACTAGCGGCCTACAATGAGCAGTTCTTC. Protein: CASSAPGLAAYNEQFF. V usage is TRBV7-2 and J usage is TRBJ2-1; 10 bases are shared with TRBD2. Germline assignment: CDR1 SGHTA and CDR2 FQGNSA. Trimming cost V 5 bases and J 2 bases; bases outside gene matches: 6. The CDR3 runs to 16 residues.

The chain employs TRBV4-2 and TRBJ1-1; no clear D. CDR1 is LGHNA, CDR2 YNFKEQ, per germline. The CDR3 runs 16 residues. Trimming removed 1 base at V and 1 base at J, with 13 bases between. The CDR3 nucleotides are TGTGCCAGCAGCCAAGGCGGTTCTCTGGGGAACACTGAAGCTTTCTTT. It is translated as CASSQGGSLGNTEAFF.

CDR3 loop: CASSLVRDRGSYEQYF. The CDR3 region has the DNA TGTGCCAGCAGCTTAGTTCGGGACAGGGGATCCTACGAGCAGTACTTC. The V gene is TRBV7-9, the J gene TRBJ2-7; 10 nucleotides align to TRBD1. CDR1 is SEHNR, CDR2 FQNEAQ, per germline (reference sequence). V was clipped by 1 base and J by 1 base; unmatched bases: 4. The CDR3 length is 16 residues. Full variable domain (remainder filled in from reference TRBV7-9 and TRBJ2-7): DTGVSQNPRHKITKRGQNVTFRCDPISEHNRLYWYRQTLGQGPEFLTYFQNEAQLEKSRLLSDRFSAERPKGSFSTLEIQRTEQGDSAMYLCASSLVRDRGSYEQYFGPGTRLTVT.

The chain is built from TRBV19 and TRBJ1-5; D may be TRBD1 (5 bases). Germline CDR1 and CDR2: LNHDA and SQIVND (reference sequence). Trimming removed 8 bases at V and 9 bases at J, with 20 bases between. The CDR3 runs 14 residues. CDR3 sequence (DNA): TGTGCCAGTGCCGGAGAGACAGCGGGGTCGCCCCAGCATTTT. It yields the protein CASAGETAGSPQHF.

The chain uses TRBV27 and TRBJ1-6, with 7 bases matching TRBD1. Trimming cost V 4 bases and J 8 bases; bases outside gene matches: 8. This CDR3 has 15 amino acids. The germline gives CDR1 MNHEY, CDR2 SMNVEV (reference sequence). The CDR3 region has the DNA TGTGCCAGCAGTTCCCGACAGGGATCCCATTCACCCCTCCACTTT. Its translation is CASSSRQGSHSPLHF.

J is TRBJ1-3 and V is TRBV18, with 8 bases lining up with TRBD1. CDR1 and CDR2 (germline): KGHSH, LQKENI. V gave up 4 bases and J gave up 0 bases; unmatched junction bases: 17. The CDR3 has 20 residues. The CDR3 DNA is TGTGCCAGCTCACACCAAGACCCACCAGACAGGGGTATCTCTGGAAACACCATATATTTT. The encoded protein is CASSHQDPPDRGISGNTIYF.

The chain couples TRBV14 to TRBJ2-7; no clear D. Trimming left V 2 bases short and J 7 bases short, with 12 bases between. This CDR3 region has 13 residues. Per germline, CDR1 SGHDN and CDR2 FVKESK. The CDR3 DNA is TGTGCCAGCAGCCAACTATATCGCGAGGAGCAGTACTTC. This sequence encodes CASSQLYREEQYF.

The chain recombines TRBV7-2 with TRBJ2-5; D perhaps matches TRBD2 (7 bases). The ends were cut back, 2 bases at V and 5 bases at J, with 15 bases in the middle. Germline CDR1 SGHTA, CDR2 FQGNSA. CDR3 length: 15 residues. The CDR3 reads CASSLLGGGQETQYF. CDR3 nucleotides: TGTGCCAGCAGCTTACTGGGGGGGGGCCAGGAGACCCAGTACTTC.